This is a list of T cell receptor beta chains from one sample in a study of T-cell memory formation after mild COVID-19. TCRdb reprocessed the 5' RACE reads via MiXCR and lists one record per CDR3 protein. Among about 190,000 distinct CDR3 sequences listed, around 30% were seen once. The sequenced sample consisted of PBMCs or a T cell subset sorted from them (not recorded which). The receptors were gathered from an adult woman who had mild COVID-19 (a few samples of this study predate the infection). Cell type and time point are not known. CDR3s include the opening cysteine and the closing phenylalanine or tryptophan. The order of the fields is V gene, clone size, J gene, D gene, CDR3 DNA, CDR3 protein. D genes are given only for firm matches. Not all rows give a size; the values are once, few, many and, for expanded clones, a class.

TRBV7-2	-	TRBJ1-1	TRBD1	TGTGCCAGCAGCCCGGACAGGGATGGGGTGAACACTGAAGCTTTCTTT	CASSPDRDGVNTEAFF
TRBV5-1	many	TRBJ2-2	-	TGCGCCAGCAGCTTTACCGGGGAGCTGTTTTTT	CASSFTGELFF
TRBV12-3/TRBV12-4	-	TRBJ1-2	TRBD1	TGTGCCAGCAGTTTGGGACAGGCTAACTATGGCTACACCTTC	CASSLGQANYGYTF
TRBV4-1	few	TRBJ1-1	-	TGCGCCAGCAGCCAAGATCAAAGGGTTTACACTGAAGCTTTCTTT	CASSQDQRVYTEAFF
TRBV7-6	-	TRBJ1-1	-	TGTGCCAGCACCAGACAGGACCCTGCGGTGAACACTGAAGCTTTCTTT	CASTRQDPAVNTEAFF
TRBV5-1	few	TRBJ2-3	TRBD2	TGCGCCAGCAGCTTTGGCGGGGGGACCACAGATACGCAGTATTTT	CASSFGGGTTDTQYF
TRBV20-1	few	TRBJ2-6	-	TGCAGTGCGCCCTGGACTCCCGGGGCCAACGTCCTGACTTTC	CSAPWTPGANVLTF
TRBV12-5	few	TRBJ2-1	-	TGTGCTAGTGGTTTCCCCGGGACTGAGCAGTTCTTC	CASGFPGTEQFF
TRBV2	few	TRBJ1-2	-	TGTGCCAGCGGAAAGACAACTACTAATGGCTACACCTTC	CASGKTTTNGYTF
TRBV7-9	-	TRBJ2-2	-	TGTGCCAGCAGCTTAGGAATTAGCGACGGGGAGCTGTTTTTT	CASSLGISDGELFF
TRBV20-1	few	TRBJ2-1	-	TGCAGTGCTAGTATGCTTGCTGAGCAGTTCTTC	CSASMLAEQFF
TRBV6-1	-	TRBJ1-5	TRBD1	TGTGCCAGCAGTACCGGGACAGATTTTATCCGGCCCCAGCATTTT	CASSTGTDFIRPQHF
TRBV5-1	many	TRBJ2-7	TRBD1	TGTGCCAGCAGCCTGGGGACAGGCCCCTACGAGCAGTACTTC	CASSLGTGPYEQYF
TRBV6-5	-	TRBJ2-3	TRBD2	TGTGCCAGCAGTTACGTCCCAGCGGGGGACACAGATACGCAGTATTTT	CASSYVPAGDTDTQYF
TRBV5-6	-	TRBJ1-1	-	TGTGCCAGCAGCTTGCGAGGACACCTGAACACTGAAGCTTTCTTT	CASSLRGHLNTEAFF
TRBV24-1	-	TRBJ1-5	-	TGTGCCACCAGTGGAGTAGGCAATCAGCCCCAGCATTTT	CATSGVGNQPQHF
TRBV20-1	-	TRBJ2-3	TRBD2	TGCAGTGCTAGACTAGCGGGAGATCGAGAAACAGATACGCAGTATTTT	CSARLAGDRETDTQYF
TRBV12-3/TRBV12-4	few	TRBJ2-5	-	TGTGCCAGCAGCCCGGCAGAGACCCAGTACTTC	CASSPAETQYF
TRBV7-8	-	TRBJ2-2	TRBD2	TGTGCCAGCAGCTTAGGCACTAGCGGGAGGGCCAGGACCGGGGAGCTGTTTTTT	CASSLGTSGRARTGELFF
TRBV5-1	-	TRBJ2-3	TRBD2	TGCGCCAGCAGCTTGACTAGCGGGGGGCTGATGGATACGCAGTATTTT	CASSLTSGGLMDTQYF
TRBV11-2	-	TRBJ2-3	TRBD1	TGTGCCAGCAGCTCTCGGACAGGGTCAGATACGCAGTATTTT	CASSSRTGSDTQYF
TRBV5-1	few	TRBJ2-5	-	TGCGCCAGCAGCTTGGTCGACAGCTTCCGGTGGGACCAAGAGACCCAGTACTTC	CASSLVDSFRWDQETQYF
TRBV7-6	-	TRBJ1-2	TRBD1	TGTGCCAGCACGCCGGGACAGGGGGACTATGGCTACACCTTC	CASTPGQGDYGYTF
TRBV20-1	-	TRBJ2-2	-	TGCAGTGCTAGACGCGCCGGGAGCCCAACCGGGGAGCTGTTTTTT	CSARRAGSPTGELFF
TRBV15	-	TRBJ1-2	TRBD1	TGTGCCACCAGCAAGGGACAGGGCAACTATGGCTACACCTTC	CATSKGQGNYGYTF
TRBV5-5	-	TRBJ2-7	TRBD1	TGTGCCAGCAGCCCCGGTGTACAGGGGGGTTCCTACGAGCAGTACTTC	CASSPGVQGGSYEQYF
TRBV6-2/TRBV6-3	few	TRBJ2-2	-	TGTGCCAGCAGAGGAAGCGGCACCTCATCCGGGGAGCTGTTTTTT	CASRGSGTSSGELFF
TRBV11-2	-	TRBJ2-3	-	TGTGCCAGCAGCTTAGTGTACAGCTTACAAAGCACAGATACGCAGTATTTT	CASSLVYSLQSTDTQYF
TRBV4-3	-	TRBJ1-5	-	TGCGCCAGCAGCCAAGATTATCAAGGGCCTCAGCCCCAGCATTTT	CASSQDYQGPQPQHF
TRBV15	-	TRBJ2-2	-	TGTGCCACCGCGGGGACAGCGAACACCGGGGAGCTGTTTTTT	CATAGTANTGELFF
TRBV5-6	few	TRBJ2-3	TRBD2	TGTGCCAGCAGCTCACTAGCGGGGCCAACAGATACGCAGTATTTT	CASSSLAGPTDTQYF